A selection of T cell receptor beta chains follows, all from one sample in a study of T cell repertoires in cytomegalovirus infection. TCRdb recomputed calls from the reads with MiXCR, one row per CDR3 protein. Here the sample spans roughly 500,000 distinct CDR3 sequences, approximately 10% being singletons. The sequenced sample was PBMCs. The receptors originated from a human donor in good health (CMV status not recorded). Some clones in this sample may be carry-over from other donors' samples. CDR3s include the opening cysteine and the closing phenylalanine or tryptophan. The D gene is left open where the match is weak. Part of the rows lack a size; the others show once, few, many or a class for expanded clones.

V gene	clone size	J gene	D gene	CDR3 protein	CDR3 DNA
TRBV19	many	TRBJ1-1	TRBD1	CASSPRTGSAHTEAFF	TGTGCCAGTAGTCCGCGGACAGGGTCAGCGCACACTGAAGCTTTCTTT
TRBV29-1	few	TRBJ1-2	TRBD1	CSVPGQGALGYTF	TGCAGCGTTCCAGGACAGGGGGCGCTTGGCTACACCTTC
TRBV11-2	many	TRBJ2-5	.	CASSYARGETQYF	TGTGCCAGCAGCTACGCAAGGGGAGAGACCCAGTACTTC
TRBV12-5	.	TRBJ2-5	.	CASGLAAPGHETQYF	TGTGCTAGTGGTTTGGCCGCGCCAGGGCACGAGACCCAGTACTTC
TRBV15	few	TRBJ2-1	.	CATSRGRPSYNEQFF	TGTGCCACCAGCAGAGGGAGGCCCTCCTACAATGAGCAGTTCTTC
TRBV20-1	many	TRBJ2-4	TRBD2	CSAREGTSGRIYF	TGCAGTGCTAGAGAAGGGACTAGCGGGAGGATCTACTTC
TRBV7-6	many	TRBJ1-1	.	CASSLASSEAFF	TGTGCCAGCAGCCTCGCAAGCTCTGAAGCTTTCTTT
TRBV5-5	many	TRBJ1-2	.	CASSPTPTQPGYGYTF	TGTGCCAGCAGCCCTACCCCGACACAACCCGGCTATGGCTACACCTTC
TRBV5-4	.	TRBJ2-3	.	CASSLHEGADTQYF	TGTGCCAGCAGCTTGCACGAGGGGGCAGATACGCAGTATTTT
TRBV12-3/TRBV12-4	many	TRBJ2-4	.	CATPSPRDQYF	TGTGCCACTCCATCCCCGCGCGACCAGTACTTC
TRBV7-9	many	TRBJ2-2	.	CASSLGQIAGELFF	TGTGCCAGCAGCTTAGGCCAAATCGCCGGGGAGCTGTTTTTT
TRBV25-1	.	TRBJ2-7	TRBD2	CASSPRGTTSSYEQYF	TGTGCCAGCAGTCCCCGAGGGACTACGAGCTCCTACGAGCAGTACTTC
TRBV7-2	many	TRBJ2-7	.	CASSREGASYEQYF	TGTGCCAGCAGCCGCGAAGGGGCGTCCTACGAGCAGTACTTC
TRBV28	.	TRBJ1-5	.	CASSPIDTLGNQPQHF	TGTGCCAGCAGTCCGATCGACACGCTGGGCAATCAGCCCCAGCATTTT
TRBV12-3/TRBV12-4	many	TRBJ1-5	TRBD1	CASSGQGNQPQHF	TGTGCCAGCAGTGGACAGGGCAATCAGCCCCAGCATTTT
TRBV5-6	.	TRBJ1-2	TRBD1	CASSLLGGQGSYGYTF	TGTGCCAGCAGCTTGTTGGGGGGACAGGGGAGCTATGGCTACACCTTC
TRBV19	few	TRBJ1-2	.	CASRSGGLNYGYTF	TGTGCCAGTAGGTCCGGGGGGCTTAACTATGGCTACACCTTC
TRBV10-3	many	TRBJ2-2	.	CAISEVPGPNTGELFF	TGTGCCATCAGTGAGGTCCCTGGGCCTAACACCGGGGAGCTGTTTTTT
TRBV6-5	.	TRBJ2-7	TRBD2	CASSIGGVLSYEQYF	TGTGCCAGCAGTATCGGGGGGGTTCTCTCCTACGAGCAGTACTTC
TRBV29-1	.	TRBJ2-2	.	CSVEGRGAGDTGELFF	TGCAGCGTCGAAGGGAGAGGGGCAGGGGATACCGGGGAGCTGTTTTTT
TRBV6-6	.	TRBJ1-3	.	CASYGGNTIYF	TGTGCCAGCTATGGTGGAAACACCATATATTTT
TRBV20-1	.	TRBJ2-5	.	CSARDVRDTRRETQYF	TGCAGTGCTAGGGACGTCAGGGACACGAGGCGAGAGACCCAGTACTTC
TRBV5-6	many	TRBJ1-5	.	CASSFGQGLRGNQPQHF	TGTGCCAGCAGCTTTGGGCAGGGTTTAAGGGGCAATCAGCCCCAGCATTTT
TRBV10-3	many	TRBJ2-2	.	CAMKNTGSGTGELFF	TGTGCCATGAAGAATACAGGGTCCGGCACCGGGGAGCTGTTTTTT
TRBV5-6	few	TRBJ2-4	.	CASSLGRSGDIQYF	TGTGCCAGCAGCTTGGGCAGGTCGGGTGACATTCAGTACTTC
TRBV11-3	many	TRBJ2-2	.	CASSSRLARGGELFF	TGTGCCAGCAGCTCCCGACTGGCGCGGGGTGGGGAGCTGTTTTTT
TRBV5-8	many	TRBJ1-5	.	CASSLGQYYSNQPQHF	TGTGCCAGCAGCTTGGGACAGTACTATAGCAATCAGCCCCAGCATTTT
TRBV7-7	many	TRBJ2-1	.	CASSLRQGVNNEQFF	TGTGCTAGCAGCTTGCGGCAGGGAGTTAACAATGAGCAGTTCTTC
TRBV18	few	TRBJ2-7	TRBD1	CASSPPGQYEQYF	TGTGCCAGCTCACCACCGGGACAGTACGAGCAGTACTTC
TRBV2	.	TRBJ1-2	.	CARLLNYTF	TGTGCCAGGCTACTTAACTACACCTTC
TRBV7-2	many	TRBJ2-7	.	CASSLPRQSYEQYF	TGTGCCAGCAGCTTACCCCGACAGTCCTACGAGCAGTACTTC
TRBV7-2	many	TRBJ2-6	.	CASSPSWGVPGANVLTF	TGTGCCAGCAGCCCCAGTTGGGGAGTACCTGGGGCCAACGTCCTGACTTTC
TRBV11-2	many	TRBJ2-5	TRBD2	CASSFSGGNLGETQYF	TGTGCCAGCAGCTTTAGCGGGGGGAATCTCGGGGAGACCCAGTACTTC
TRBV7-9	many	TRBJ1-3	.	CASRGGAGNTIYF	TGTGCCAGCAGGGGGGGCGCTGGAAACACCATATATTTT
TRBV5-1	many	TRBJ2-5	.	CASSLVGGSGETQYF	TGCGCCAGCAGCTTGGTTGGGGGCAGTGGAGAGACCCAGTACTTC
TRBV23-1	few	TRBJ1-1	.	CASKFRTVNTEAFF	TGCGCCAGCAAATTTAGGACAGTGAACACTGAAGCTTTCTTT
TRBV5-1	few	TRBJ2-5	.	CASSSSTFGETQYF	TGCGCCAGCAGCTCCTCGACATTTGGAGAGACCCAGTACTTC
TRBV7-9	once	TRBJ2-7	.	CACSFGDLSYEQYF	TGTGCCTGCAGCTTCGGAGATCTGTCCTACGAGCAGTACTTC
TRBV12-3/TRBV12-4	many	TRBJ1-2	.	CASTRSGPNYGYTF	TGTGCCAGCACTAGATCGGGACCTAACTATGGCTACACCTTC
TRBV7-3	once	TRBJ1-5	.	CSSSSASNQPQHF	TGTTCCAGCAGCTCCGCTAGCAATCAGCCCCAGCATTTT
TRBV29-1	.	TRBJ2-7	TRBD1	CSAETGQGSYEQYF	TGCAGCGCTGAAACGGGACAGGGCTCCTACGAGCAGTACTTC
TRBV20-1	.	TRBJ2-3	TRBD2	CSAPRGDSTDTQYF	TGCAGTGCGCCCCGGGGGGATAGCACAGATACGCAGTATTTT